Following are 16 T cell receptor beta chains from one sample sequenced in a study of molecular identifiers for immune sequencing clone quantification. TCRdb re-called the PCR reads with MiXCR, one entry per CDR3 protein. Of under 600,000 distinct CDR3 sequences listed, approximately 25% are singletons. Sequencing input: naive CD8+ T cells from blood, with Jurkat cell RNA spiked in. Specified subset: FACS-sorted CD8+CD4-CCR7+CD45RA+ naive T cells. These receptors were taken from a human donor in good health. Some libraries in this study had Jurkat cell RNA spiked in.

This chain connects TRBV28 to TRBJ1-3; no firm D call. This CDR3 comprises 17 residues. The germline CDR1 and CDR2 sequences are MDHEN and SYDVKM. V was pared by 5 bases and J by 2 bases, with 19 bases between. The CDR3 nucleotides read TGTGCCAGCAGTGACCCCTGGCCGGGGTCGGCTGGAAACACCATATATTTT. It encodes CASSDPWPGSAGNTIYF. Together with reference TRBV28 and TRBJ1-3, the CDR3 gives the full variable domain: DVKVTQSSRYLVKRTGEKVFLECVQDMDHENMFWYRQDPGLGLRLIYFSYDVKMKEKGDIPEGYSVSREKKERFSLILESASTNQTSMYLCASSDPWPGSAGNTIYFGEGSWLTVV.

The count of this clonotype is one. At one of its ends the junction is not consistent with the germline gene, which may arise from a read error. The chain couples TRBV4-1 to TRBJ1-5; D remains ambiguous. CDR1 and CDR2 from the germline V gene are MGHRA and YSYEKL. CDR3 length equals 15 residues. The CDR3 region has the DNA TGCGCCCGCAGCCTTTCCCCCGAGCCCGGTCAGCCCCAGCATTTT. Residues: CARSLSPEPGQPQHF.

This clonotype appeared a single time. A read error may be the cause here, since a much bigger clone is one base away. The chain employs TRBV6-5 and TRBJ2-4; 10 nucleotides agree with TRBD2. Trimming took 6 bases from V and 6 from J; bases not matched to a gene: 5. Germline V gene data show CDR1 as MNHEY and CDR2 as SVGAGI. The CDR3 covers 14 residues. The CDR3 sequence is CASRSGGGINIQYF. In nucleotides, the CDR3 is TGTGCCAGCAGAAGCGGGGGGGGGATAAACATTCAGTACTTC.

This clonotype was counted ten times or more. The chain has TRBV7-2 and TRBJ2-7, with D possibly being TRBD1 or TRBD2 (6 bases each). Germline V gene sequence: CDR1 SGHTA, CDR2 FQGNSA. Deletions cut 3 bases from V and 10 bases from J, with 19 bases between. CDR3 length equals 14 residues. The CDR3 sequence is CASSFSYEGGAQYF. CDR3 bases: TGTGCCAGCAGCTTTAGTTACGAGGGGGGAGCTCAGTACTTC.

V is TRBV4-1 and J is TRBJ2-3, with a weak D call TRBD2 (6 bases). V lost 1 base to trimming and J lost 5 bases, with 16 bases between them. The length of the CDR3 is 16 residues. The V gene's germline CDR1 is MGHRA and CDR2 YSYEKL. Written as DNA, the CDR3 is TGCGCCAGCAGCCAAGTGGGACGGGGGTTTGGAGATACGCAGTATTTT. It yields the protein CASSQVGRGFGDTQYF.

This clonotype was detected ten times or more. In DNA form, the CDR3 reads TGTGCCAGCAGCCCGCGGACAGGCACTACCCCAAAGTATTTT. It codes for CASSPRTGTTPKYF. The chain links TRBV7-9 to TRBJ2-3; 7 bases are a match to TRBD1. CDR1 is SEHNR, CDR2 FQNEAQ, per germline (reference sequence). Germline trimming cut 5 bases from V and 13 bases from J; bases unmatched to any gene: 15. The CDR3 runs 14 residues.

Note on this clonotype: The junction does not match germline at one end; this may be a read error. This sequence joins TRBV20-1 and TRBJ2-7, with TRBD2 identical over 8 bases. The CDR3 runs 15 residues. CDR1 DFQATT and CDR2 SNEGSKA come from the germline V gene (reference sequence). CDR3 bases: TGCAGTGCTGGATTTACTAGCGGTAGCTCCTACGAGCAGCACTTC. Translated: CSAGFTSGSSYEQHF.

This sequence joins TRBV7-8 and TRBJ2-1; 7 nucleotides agree with TRBD1. The CDR3 covers 17 residues. Per germline, CDR1 SGHVS and CDR2 FQNEAQ. The ends lost 8 bases at V and 0 bases at J; junction bases unmatched: 13. The CDR3 protein is CASGTYGTESSYNEQFF. The CDR3 bases are TGTGCCAGCGGCACCTACGGGACAGAGAGCTCCTACAATGAGCAGTTCTTC.

This clonotype showed up just a few times. The chain has TRBV20-1 and TRBJ2-1; 10 nucleotides match TRBD2. Per the germline V gene, CDR1 is DFQATT and CDR2 is SNEGSKA (reference sequence). This CDR3 is 15 amino acids long. V dropped 2 bases and J dropped 7; count of bases not matched to a gene: 8. In DNA form, the CDR3 reads TGCAGTGCTAGAAAAGCGGGAGGGCCGATGAATGAGCAGTTCTTC. Residues: CSARKAGGPMNEQFF.

The rearrangement links TRBV7-9 to TRBJ2-1; D is unresolved. In germline, CDR1 is SEHNR, CDR2 FQNEAQ (reference sequence). There are 11 residues in the CDR3. The V gene lost 0 bases and the J gene lost 9 bases, with 3 bases spanning the gap. CDR3 sequence (DNA): TGTGCCAGCAGCTTAGCGGTTGAGCAGTTCTTC. It translates to CASSLAVEQFF.

This clonotype came up many times. The V gene is TRBV29-1, the J gene TRBJ2-5; 10 positions match TRBD2. CDR1 is SQVTM and CDR2 is ANQGSEA in the germline V gene. CDR3 size: 15 residues. V shed 2 bases and J 0 bases; nucleotides not matched to a gene: 3. The CDR3 coding sequence is TGCAGCGTTGAACTAGCGGGGGTGTACCAAGAGACCCAGTACTTC. It is translated as CSVELAGVYQETQYF.

This clonotype was counted ten times or more. The V gene is TRBV7-2, the J gene TRBJ2-1, with a weak D call TRBD2 (5 bases). The V end lost 4 bases, the J end lost 4 bases, and 14 bases lay between the germline ends. Germline CDR1 reads SGHTA; CDR2 reads FQGNSA. The CDR3 has 15 residues. The CDR3 sequence: CASSSGPAGYNEQFF. In nucleotides, the CDR3 is TGTGCCAGCAGCTCCGGTCCTGCGGGTTACAATGAGCAGTTCTTC.

This clonotype came up many times. The CDR3 nucleotides read TGTGCCAGCAAAACCGGAGAGACCCAGTACTTC. It codes for CASKTGETQYF. The chain carries TRBV28 and TRBJ2-5; D is ambiguous. The CDR3 is 11 residues long. Trimming stripped 7 bases from V and 4 bases from J, with 7 bases between. Germline CDR1 is MDHEN and CDR2 is SYDVKM.

To note about this clonotype: This may stem from a read error, because a much larger clone lies one nucleotide away. This rearrangement joins TRBV29-1 to TRBJ2-7, with D possibly TRBD1 on 7 matching bases. V was pared by 7 bases and J by 3 bases, with 28 bases between. Germline loops: CDR1 SQVTM, CDR2 ANQGSEA. The CDR3 sequence is 17 residues long. This chain's CDR3 is CSALDRQGGVADYEQYF. The CDR3 DNA sequence: TGCAGCGCCTTGGACCGGCAGGGGGGCGTAGCAGACTACGAGCAGTACTTC.

This clonotype was seen only a few times. The V gene is TRBV25-1, the J gene TRBJ2-5; D call uncertain. The germline V gene has CDR1 MGHDK and CDR2 SYGVNS. The CDR3 runs to 14 residues. The V end lost 2 bases, the J end lost 2 bases, and 9 bases lay between the germline ends. The CDR3 sequence is CASSERFRQETQYF. The CDR3 DNA sequence: TGTGCCAGCAGTGAACGTTTCAGACAAGAGACCCAGTACTTC.

Points on this clonotype: This clone may be a read error of a much larger clone one base away. The genes are TRBV29-1 and TRBJ2-2, with D possibly TRBD2 on 5 matching bases. The CDR3 spans 10 residues. Germline CDR1 is SQVTM and CDR2 is ANQGSEA. Written as DNA, the CDR3 is TGCAGCGTATACACCGGGGAGCTGCTTTTT. Translating it yields CSVYTGELLF.